One and the same sample provided the 30 T cell receptor beta chains below, sequenced in a study of regulatory T cells in long-lasting Graves disease. For TCR beta, libraries came from iRepertoire HTBI primers and Arm-PCR of CDR3 regions. In TCRdb, the multiplex PCR reads were re-called with MiXCR into one record per CDR3 protein. Of some 500,000 distinct CDR3 sequences in the sample, around 15% were seen once. The time point was: newly diagnosed GD, antithyroid drugs for less than 3 months. PBMC-derived RNA was used for the TCR library. This sample also belongs to another study, concerning T cells in Graves' hyperthyroidism and ophthalmopathy.

The material was peripheral blood mononuclear cells (PBMCs), obtained at new diagnosis, from a patient treated with antithyroid drugs. These receptors were taken from a middle-aged woman with Graves disease.

V is TRBV11-2 and J is TRBJ2-7, with D possibly matching TRBD1 (5 bases). Trimming cost V 5 bases and J 2 bases, with 16 bases left between them. CDR3 length: 15 amino acids. CDR1 is SGHAT, CDR2 FQNNGV, per germline. DNA for the CDR3: TGTGCCAGCAGCCCCGGGCAGGGTAGACCCTACGAGCAGTACTTC. This sequence encodes CASSPGQGRPYEQYF.

The genes are TRBV11-2 and TRBJ2-2; 8 bases match TRBD1. The V gene's germline CDR1 is SGHAT and CDR2 FQNNGV. V lost 5 bases and J lost 7; bases outside the gene matches: 9. The CDR3 runs 15 residues. Here the CDR3 reads CASSVRQGAIGELFF. The CDR3 coding sequence is TGTGCCAGCAGCGTACGTCAGGGGGCGATCGGGGAGCTGTTTTTT.

There are many counts of this clonotype. The chain recombines TRBV12-3 or TRBV12-4 with TRBJ2-2; 11 bases line up with TRBD1. V trimming: 5 bases; J trimming: 7 bases; junction bases outside the gene matches: 6. The CDR3 spans 15 residues. The CDR3 bases are TGTGCCAGCAGTCCGCGGGACAGGGGGATCGGGGAGCTGTTTTTT. Its protein is CASSPRDRGIGELFF.

This clonotype was seen at least ten times. V and J are TRBV2 and TRBJ2-1, with 10 bases that match TRBD2. The CDR3 is 17 amino acids. Germline CDR1 reads SNHLY; CDR2 reads FYNNEI. With V trimmed by 4 bases and J by 5 bases, 11 bases remained unmatched. CDR3 nucleotide sequence: TGTGCCAGCAGTGTCCCAGCGGGGGGGTCTTGGGACAATGAGCAGTTCTTC. It yields the protein CASSVPAGGSWDNEQFF. Based on the CDR3 plus reference TRBV2 and TRBJ2-1, the full variable domain is EPEVTQTPSHQVTQMGQEVILRCVPISNHLYFYWYRQILGQKVEFLVSFYNNEISEKSEIFDDQFSVERPDGSNFTLKIRSTKLEDSAMYFCASSVPAGGSWDNEQFFGPGTRLTVL.

This clonotype showed up many times. This chain connects TRBV28 to TRBJ1-1; no definite D call. The germline V and J ends were trimmed by 2 bases and 4 bases, with 17 bases remaining between them. The CDR3 is made up of 16 amino acids. Per the germline V gene, CDR1 is MDHEN and CDR2 is SYDVKM. This CDR3 reads CASSLGPGVPGTEAFF. CDR3 DNA: TGTGCCAGCAGTTTAGGGCCCGGGGTCCCGGGCACTGAAGCTTTCTTT.

There are many counts of this clonotype. The V and J genes are TRBV30 and TRBJ2-3, with 8 bases matching TRBD1. From germline, CDR1 is GTSNPN and CDR2 SVGIG (reference sequence). V shed 2 bases, J shed 4 bases, and the junction held 5 bases outside the gene matches. The CDR3 is 14 residues long. CDR3 in DNA: TGTGCCTGGAGTATAGGACAGGGTGCAGATACGCAGTATTTT. Translating gives CAWSIGQGADTQYF.

The CDR3 spells CASSQAGGGRARSYNEQFF. CDR3 nucleotides: TGTGCCAGCAGCCAAGCGGGGGGGGGCAGGGCCCGCTCCTACAATGAGCAGTTCTTC. The chain combines TRBV3-1 with TRBJ2-1; 8 bases align to TRBD2. J lost 0 bases, V lost 1 base, and 11 bases had no gene match. CDR1 LGHDT and CDR2 YNNKEL come from the germline V gene (reference sequence). This CDR3 is 19 amino acids long.

On this clonotype itself: This could be a read error, since a much larger clone is one nucleotide away. The V and J genes are TRBV12-3 or TRBV12-4 and TRBJ1-5; 7 bases fit TRBD1. The CDR3 is 13 amino acids. After removal of 5 bases from V and 9 bases from J, the junction contained 7 bases not matched to a gene. CDR3 sequence reads: CASSDRESRPQHF. CDR3 DNA: TGTGCCAGCAGTGACAGGGAGTCTCGGCCCCAGCATTTT.

The rearrangement joins TRBV28 to TRBJ1-5; D is undetermined. Trimming cost V 5 bases and J 0 bases, with 8 bases left between them. This CDR3 contains 14 residues. CDR1 and CDR2 from the germline V gene are MDHEN and SYDVKM. CDR3 in amino acids: CASSMYYSNQPQHF. Written as DNA, the CDR3 is TGTGCCAGCAGTATGTATTATAGCAATCAGCCCCAGCATTTT.

This clonotype turned up a few times. The rearrangement links TRBV25-1 to TRBJ2-6; D possibly corresponds to TRBD1 (5 bases). Germline V gene sequence: CDR1 MGHDK, CDR2 SYGVNS. Trimming took off 5 bases at V and 1 base at J, with 9 bases between the two ends. The CDR3 is 15 amino acids. The chain's CDR3 is CASSPGNSGANVLTF. Here the CDR3 DNA reads TGTGCCAGCAGTCCAGGGAATTCTGGGGCCAACGTCCTGACTTTC.

There are many counts of this clonotype. The V call is TRBV20-1, the J call TRBJ1-1; D is perhaps TRBD1 (5 bases). Germline-derived CDR1 and CDR2 are DFQATT and SNEGSKA (reference sequence). Trimming cost V 0 bases and J 7 bases, with 12 bases left between them. CDR3 length: 13 amino acids. The CDR3 is CSARDLGGVEAFF. The CDR3 DNA reads as TGCAGTGCTAGAGATCTTGGGGGTGTTGAAGCTTTCTTT.

This clonotype appeared a few times. This chain uses TRBV24-1 with TRBJ2-1; 8 bases line up with TRBD1. Germline trimming cut 6 bases from V and 2 bases from J; bases unmatched to any gene: 8. In germline, CDR1 is KGHDR, CDR2 SFDVKD. The CDR3 runs 16 residues. The CDR3 reads CATSPTDRVPYNEQFF. CDR3 coding DNA: TGTGCCACCAGTCCTACGGACAGGGTTCCCTACAATGAGCAGTTCTTC.

This clonotype has more than one count but fewer than ten. The V gene is TRBV19, the J gene TRBJ1-5; 7 bases map to TRBD1. Germline CDR1 and CDR2: LNHDA and SQIVND (reference sequence). The CDR3 is made up of 16 amino acids. Trimming removed 0 bases from V and 4 bases from J; junction bases left unmatched: 6. In nucleotides, the CDR3 is TGTGCCAGTAGTATAGATTTGGGACAGTTTAATCAGCCCCAGCATTTT. Protein product: CASSIDLGQFNQPQHF.

This clonotype was recorded a few times. The rearrangement joins TRBV2 to TRBJ2-5; 9 nucleotides align to TRBD2. Germline V gene data show CDR1 as SNHLY and CDR2 as FYNNEI. V trimming: 3 bases; J trimming: 4 bases; junction bases outside the gene matches: 6. The CDR3 consists of 15 residues. The CDR3 spells CASSELGTSTETQYF. CDR3 sequence (DNA): TGTGCCAGCAGTGAGCTTGGGACTAGCACAGAGACCCAGTACTTC.

The V and J genes are TRBV28 and TRBJ2-7, with D perhaps assigned TRBD1 or TRBD2 (8 bases each). The CDR3 is 17 residues long. CDR1 and CDR2 from the germline V gene are MDHEN and SYDVKM. V lost 4 bases and J 2 bases, leaving 21 bases between the germline ends. The CDR3 is CASSYIPGGGRTYEQYF. CDR3 bases: TGTGCCAGCAGTTATATCCCAGGGGGCGGGAGGACCTACGAGCAGTACTTC.

This clonotype has ten or more counts. This rearrangement joins TRBV5-1 to TRBJ2-3, with 8 nucleotides matching TRBD2. The germline V gene has CDR1 SGHRS and CDR2 YFSETQ. J gave up 3 bases and V 2 bases, and 5 bases lay outside the gene matches. The CDR3 runs 15 residues. The CDR3 loop is CASSFLLAGTDTQYF. CDR3 bases: TGCGCCAGCAGCTTTCTCTTAGCGGGAACAGATACGCAGTATTTT.

This clonotype turned up a few times. This chain connects TRBV29-1 to TRBJ2-3, with D possibly TRBD1 on 6 matching bases. The V end was cut by 5 bases, the J end by 1 base, with 10 bases between. This CDR3 has 13 amino acids. From germline, CDR1 is SQVTM and CDR2 ANQGSEA. The CDR3 nucleotides are TGCAGCGTTCACAGGGACGGCACAGATACGCAGTATTTT. Its translation is CSVHRDGTDTQYF.

This clonotype was counted only a few times. V usage is TRBV3-1 and J usage is TRBJ2-1; 13 positions agree with TRBD2. The CDR3 covers 15 residues. Trimming at V came to 4 bases and at J to 7 bases, leaving 4 bases not matched to a gene. Per the germline V gene, CDR1 is LGHDT and CDR2 is YNNKEL (reference sequence). CDR3: CASSRLAGGWNEQFF. The CDR3 nucleotides read TGTGCCAGCAGCCGACTAGCGGGGGGTTGGAATGAGCAGTTCTTC.

This clonotype was seen ten or more times. The chain links TRBV6-1 to TRBJ1-2; 7 nucleotides match TRBD1. CDR1 and CDR2 (germline): MNHNS, SASEGT. V lost 11 bases, J lost 6 bases, and 12 bases stayed unmatched. This CDR3 contains 13 residues. Here the CDR3 reads CAGTGQVADGYTF. The CDR3 nucleotides read TGTGCCGGCACCGGACAGGTCGCCGATGGCTACACCTTC.

Ten or more counts support this clonotype. V gene TRBV20-1 combines with J gene TRBJ2-1; 7 positions agree with TRBD1. Germline V CDR1 and CDR2: DFQATT, SNEGSKA (reference sequence). CDR3 length equals 13 residues. V lost 4 bases and J lost 1; bases outside the gene matches: 1. The chain's CDR3 is CSATGQSYNEQFF. CDR3 nucleotides: TGCAGTGCTACGGGACAGTCCTACAATGAGCAGTTCTTC.

This clonotype turned up a few times. This chain uses TRBV18 with TRBJ2-2, with D unresolved. Trimming took 3 bases from V and 6 from J, leaving 5 bases between them. This CDR3 has 12 amino acids. The germline gives CDR1 KGHSH, CDR2 LQKENI. The CDR3 DNA is TGTGCCAGCTCACCGGGTGCCGGGGAGCTGTTTTTT. The encoded protein is CASSPGAGELFF. Full variable domain (remainder filled in from reference TRBV18 and TRBJ2-2): NAGVMQNPRHLVRRRGQEARLRCSPMKGHSHVYWYRQLPEEGLKFMVYLQKENIIDESGMPKERFSAEFPKEGPSILRIQQVVRGDSAAYFCASSPGAGELFFGEGSRLTVL.

This clonotype was picked up many times. The chain couples TRBV6-1 to TRBJ1-1; D ambiguous. Between the trimmed V and J ends, which lost 7 bases and 7 bases, there was a span of 16 bases. CDR3 length: 13 residues. Germline CDR1 is MNHNS and CDR2 is SASEGT. CDR3 DNA sequence: TGTGCCAGCACCCCTACAGCAAACGTTGAAGCTTTCTTT. Protein sequence: CASTPTANVEAFF.

This clonotype was seen repeatedly, ten times or more. The chain's CDR3 is CASSSSWDRSGYTF. The CDR3 nucleotides read TGTGCCAGCTCGAGCTCGTGGGACAGGTCTGGCTACACCTTC. The chain links TRBV18 to TRBJ1-2; 8 bases line up with TRBD1. This CDR3 has 14 amino acids. CDR1 and CDR2 (germline): KGHSH, LQKENI. The V and J ends lost 6 bases and 7 bases, in that order; junction bases with no gene match: 10.

The chain uses TRBV11-2 and TRBJ1-4, with a possible D match to TRBD1 (5 bases). The length of the CDR3 is 16 residues. The germline V and J ends were trimmed by 1 base and 7 bases, with 16 bases remaining between them. The germline V gene has CDR1 SGHAT and CDR2 FQNNGV. The CDR3 nucleotides are TGTGCCAGCAGCTTAGCCGTCGGCGGGGCGCCTGAAAAACTGTTTTTT. Translation gives CASSLAVGGAPEKLFF.

This clonotype showed up many times. The chain is built from TRBV30 and TRBJ2-4; no clear D gene. Germline CDR1 reads GTSNPN; CDR2 reads SVGIG (reference sequence). Trimming pared 3 bases from V and 0 bases from J, leaving 9 bases between. The CDR3 runs 14 residues. This CDR3 reads CAWRTPGAKNIQYF. In DNA form, the CDR3 reads TGTGCCTGGAGGACGCCGGGAGCCAAAAACATTCAGTACTTC.

The rearrangement links TRBV3-1 to TRBJ1-1, with TRBD1 as a possible D gene (6 bases). There are 13 residues in the CDR3. Germline V gene data show CDR1 as LGHDT and CDR2 as YNNKEL (reference sequence). Trimming removed 4 bases from V and 6 bases from J, with 12 bases in between. CDR3 protein: CASSRGGMAEAFF. The CDR3 nucleotides are TGTGCCAGCAGCCGAGGGGGGATGGCTGAAGCTTTCTTT.

This clonotype has at least ten counts. The chain is built from TRBV5-1 and TRBJ2-3; TRBD1 is a possible D gene (6 bases). V lost 8 bases, J lost 2 bases, and 15 bases lay in between. This CDR3 has 14 residues. CDR1 SGHRS and CDR2 YFSETQ come from the germline V gene. This CDR3 is CASYPGQLTDTQYF. As DNA, the CDR3 is TGCGCCAGTTATCCGGGACAACTCACAGATACGCAGTATTTT. The full variable domain, in which reference TRBV5-1 and TRBJ2-3 provide the parts outside the CDR3, is KAGVTQTPRYLIKTRGQQVTLSCSPISGHRSVSWYQQTPGQGLQFLFEYFSETQRNKGNFPGRFSGRQFSNSRSEMNVSTLELGDSALYLCASYPGQLTDTQYFGPGTRLTVL.

The V and J genes are TRBV7-9 and TRBJ2-3; D may be TRBD1 (6 bases). Germline assignment: CDR1 SEHNR and CDR2 FQNEAQ (reference sequence). CDR3 length equals 15 residues. V dropped 1 base and J dropped 5 bases, with 13 bases sitting between them. The CDR3 coding sequence is TGTGCCAGCAGCTTAGATGGGGGCTTCTTAGATACGCAGTATTTT. Amino acids: CASSLDGGFLDTQYF.

This clonotype has a count of ten or more. The chain uses TRBV2 and TRBJ1-5; D perhaps matches TRBD1 (6 bases). The CDR3 is 11 residues long. V lost 5 bases, J lost 12 bases, and 11 bases lay in between. From germline, CDR1 is SNHLY and CDR2 FYNNEI. The CDR3 spells CASSIGGLQHF. In DNA form, the CDR3 reads TGTGCCAGCAGTATTGGGGGGCTCCAGCATTTT.

The table lists this clonotype with many counts. CDR3 in DNA: TGCAGTGCTAGAGATCTACAGTCATTCACAGATACGCAGTATTTT. Translating it yields CSARDLQSFTDTQYF. The chain couples TRBV20-1 to TRBJ2-3; unclear D gene. The CDR3 runs to 15 residues. Trimming removed 0 bases at V and 2 bases at J, with 12 bases between. CDR1 and CDR2 from the germline V gene are DFQATT and SNEGSKA (reference sequence).